The rows below give T cell receptor beta chains drawn from one sample of a study of blood T cell repertoires in COVID-19. The method was immunoSEQ multiplex PCR; TCRdb's version includes in-frame clones alone and lacks a portion of them. The table includes 150,000 or so clones, 87% detected once. The sample consisted of peripheral blood. All receptors come from a man aged 80 or over with acute or convalescent COVID-19. The CDR3 runs from the conserved cysteine through the conserved F or W. The D gene is left open where the match is weak. Where a row states a size, it is once, few, many or the class of an expanded clone; other rows omit it.

CASSRGLAGSGNEQFF,TGCGCCAGCAGCCGGGGACTAGCGGGGAGTGGTAATGAGCAGTTCTTC,TRBJ2-1,TRBD2,.,TRBV5-1
CASSQGGVRETPYNEQFF,TGTGCCAGCAGCCAAGGTGGGGTGCGGGAGACTCCCTACAATGAGCAGTTCTTC,TRBJ2-1,TRBD2,.,TRBV4-2
CASSLTGNYGYTF,TGTGCCAGCAGTCTGACAGGGAACTATGGCTACACCTTC,TRBJ1-2,TRBD1,once,TRBV2
CASSLDRGGADTQYF,TGCGCCAGCAGCCTGGACAGGGGAGGTGCAGATACGCAGTATTTT,TRBJ2-3,TRBD1,.,TRBV5-1
CASSQWTGQDGYTF,TGCGCCAGCAGCCAGTGGACAGGGCAGGATGGCTACACCTTC,TRBJ1-2,TRBD1,.,TRBV5-1
CASSLLVSGTSYEQYF,TGCGCCAGCAGTTTGTTGGTTAGCGGGACATCCTACGAGCAGTACTTC,TRBJ2-7,TRBD2,.,TRBV5-1
CASSFNGNTEAFF,TGTGCCAGCAGCTTTAACGGGAACACTGAAGCTTTCTTT,TRBJ1-1,.,.,TRBV7-3
CASRPGGLDEQYF,TGTGCCAGCCGTCCAGGGGGTCTCGACGAGCAGTACTTC,TRBJ2-7,TRBD1,.,TRBV2
CASSQGPGVEKLFF,TGTGCCAGCAGCCAGGGACCAGGGGTTGAAAAACTGTTTTTT,TRBJ1-4,.,.,TRBV7-9
CASSPRLAGFNEQFF,TGTGCCAGCAGCCCGCGACTAGCGGGATTCAATGAGCAGTTCTTC,TRBJ2-1,TRBD2,.,TRBV7-9
CASSLTMGAGGELFF,TGTGCCAGCAGCTTGACTATGGGAGCTGGCGGGGAGCTGTTTTTT,TRBJ2-2,.,.,TRBV7-9
CASSTTGIPYNEQFF,TGTGCCAGTAGTACAACAGGGATTCCATACAATGAGCAGTTCTTC,TRBJ2-1,.,.,TRBV19
CATSREGRGYNEQFF,TGTGCCACCAGCAGAGAGGGGAGGGGATACAATGAGCAGTTCTTC,TRBJ2-1,TRBD2,.,TRBV15
CASSLMSGGDRAGNTIYF,TGTGCCAGCAGTTTAATGTCCGGGGGCGACAGGGCAGGAAACACCATATATTTT,TRBJ1-3,TRBD1,few,TRBV28
CASSWKTGDGTDTQYF,TGTGCCAGCAGTTGGAAAACAGGGGACGGCACAGATACGCAGTATTTT,TRBJ2-3,TRBD1,.,TRBV6-5
CASSLPPLLVSSYEQYF,TGTGCCAGCAGTTTACCGCCTCTGTTGGTTAGCTCCTACGAGCAGTACTTC,TRBJ2-7,.,.,TRBV28
CSTSEAYNEKLFF,TGCAGCACCTCGGAGGCTTATAATGAAAAACTGTTTTTT,TRBJ1-4,.,.,TRBV29-1
CASSDPHGGRGNTIYF,TGTGCCAGCAGTGACCCCCATGGAGGGAGGGGAAACACCATATATTTT,TRBJ1-3,.,.,TRBV6-4
CASSMLTGGSYEQYF,TGTGCCAGTAGTATGTTGACAGGGGGGTCCTACGAGCAGTACTTC,TRBJ2-7,TRBD1,.,TRBV19
CASSLAPQATGANVLTF,TGTGCCAGCAGCTTAGCGCCCCAGGCAACTGGGGCCAACGTCCTGACTTTC,TRBJ2-6,.,.,TRBV7-2
CASSSGVVEKLFF,TGTGCCAGCAGTTCAGGGGTGGTGGAAAAACTGTTTTTT,TRBJ1-4,.,.,TRBV12-3/TRBV12-4
CASSYDRAGSSYNSPLHF,TGTGCCAGCAGCTACGACAGGGCGGGGAGCTCCTATAATTCACCCCTCCACTTT,TRBJ1-6,TRBD1,.,TRBV7-8
CASSSSGRGYNEQFF,TGTGCCAGCAGCTCTAGCGGGAGGGGATACAATGAGCAGTTCTTC,TRBJ2-1,TRBD2,.,TRBV7-8
CASSPLAKNIQYF,TGTGCCAGCAGTCCCCTAGCCAAAAACATTCAGTACTTC,TRBJ2-4,.,.,TRBV27
CASRGQGYYGYTF,TGTGCCAGCAGAGGACAGGGGTACTATGGCTACACCTTC,TRBJ1-2,TRBD1,.,TRBV2
CASSQAGQIYEQYF,TGTGCCAGCAGCCAAGCTGGACAAATCTACGAGCAGTACTTC,TRBJ2-7,.,.,TRBV3-1/TRBV3-2
CSAGGGEGYGYTF,TGCAGCGCTGGGGGAGGGGAGGGCTATGGCTACACCTTC,TRBJ1-2,.,.,TRBV29-1
CASSTTGGSGANVLTF,TGTGCCAGCAGCACAACAGGGGGCTCTGGGGCCAACGTCCTGACTTTC,TRBJ2-6,TRBD1,.,TRBV7-9
CASSDWGQSYEQYF,TGTGCCAGCAGTGATTGGGGACAGTCCTACGAGCAGTACTTC,TRBJ2-7,TRBD1,.,TRBV6-1
CASRKGQGLNNEQFF,TGTGCCAGCAGAAAAGGGCAGGGTTTAAACAATGAGCAGTTCTTC,TRBJ2-1,.,.,TRBV11-3
CASSSTANTEAFF,TGTGCCAGTAGTAGCACAGCGAACACTGAAGCTTTCTTT,TRBJ1-1,.,.,TRBV19
CASSPSGVNTGELFF,TGTGCCAGCAGCCCTAGCGGGGTGAACACCGGGGAGCTGTTTTTT,TRBJ2-2,TRBD2,.,TRBV3-1/TRBV3-2
CASRGRTGGTYEQYF,TGTGCCAGCAGAGGGAGGACAGGCGGGACCTACGAGCAGTACTTC,TRBJ2-7,.,.,TRBV28
CASSQGGDQITVGYTF,TGTGCCAGCAGCCAGGGAGGTGACCAAATTACCGTCGGCTACACCTTC,TRBJ1-2,.,.,TRBV4-2
CASSYQIQGSNQPQHF,TGTGCCAGCAGTTACCAAATACAGGGGAGCAATCAGCCCCAGCATTTT,TRBJ1-5,TRBD1,once,TRBV6-6
CASSLLGQSADTDTQYF,TGTGCCAGCAGCCTCCTTGGACAGAGTGCGGACACAGATACGCAGTATTTT,TRBJ2-3,.,.,TRBV14
CASGQGLTEAFF,TGCGCCAGCGGACAGGGCTTAACTGAAGCTTTCTTT,TRBJ1-1,TRBD1,.,TRBV5-1
CASSSTSVNTGELFF,TGCGCCAGCAGTTCGACTAGCGTCAACACCGGGGAGCTGTTTTTT,TRBJ2-2,TRBD2,few,TRBV5-1
CASSFGLAGGRDTQYF,TGTGCCAGCAGCTTCGGACTAGCGGGAGGCCGGGATACGCAGTATTTT,TRBJ2-3,TRBD2,.,TRBV5-5
CASSTGLSEQYF,TGCGCCAGCAGCACAGGGTTGAGCGAGCAGTACTTC,TRBJ2-7,.,few,TRBV5-1
CASSTPQGRGSPLHF,TGTGCCAGCAGCACCCCACAGGGCCGCGGTTCACCCCTCCACTTT,TRBJ1-6,.,.,TRBV11-2
CASSYSAGANYGYTF,TGTGCCAGCAGTTACTCGGCAGGGGCAAACTATGGCTACACCTTC,TRBJ1-2,.,.,TRBV6-6
CASSQGTVTNYGYTF,TGTGCCAGCAGCCAAGGGACAGTTACTAACTATGGCTACACCTTC,TRBJ1-2,.,.,TRBV4-2
CASSGAAGLNSPLHF,TGTGCCAGCAGTGGAGCAGCAGGGCTTAATTCACCCCTCCACTTT,TRBJ1-6,.,once,TRBV2
CAISETGVNIQYF,TGTGCCATCAGTGAAACAGGAGTTAACATTCAGTACTTC,TRBJ2-4,.,.,TRBV10-3
CASSFQTGSKNIQYF,TGCGCCAGCAGCTTCCAGACAGGTTCCAAAAACATTCAGTACTTC,TRBJ2-4,.,.,TRBV5-1
CASSYDGDRPYEQYF,TGTGCCAGCAGTTACGACGGGGACAGACCCTACGAGCAGTACTTC,TRBJ2-7,TRBD1,.,TRBV6-5
CASRLGTGVSYEQYF,TGTGCCAGCAGGCTAGGGACAGGGGTCTCCTACGAGCAGTACTTC,TRBJ2-7,TRBD1,.,TRBV6-5
CASSTVRGDSPLHF,TGTGCCAGCAGTACCGTCAGGGGGGATTCACCCCTCCACTTT,TRBJ1-6,TRBD1,.,TRBV6-6
CASSFDRGDQPQHF,TGTGCCAGCAGCTTTGACAGGGGGGATCAGCCCCAGCATTTT,TRBJ1-5,TRBD1,.,TRBV2
CASGTGTGRGQPQHF,TGTGCCAGTGGAACCGGGACAGGGAGGGGTCAGCCCCAGCATTTT,TRBJ1-5,TRBD1,.,TRBV19
CASSGSRGAENYGYTF,TGCGCCAGCAGCGGATCTAGAGGAGCAGAGAACTATGGCTACACCTTC,TRBJ1-2,.,.,TRBV5-1
CAWSAGEHGSPLHF,TGTGCCTGGAGTGCCGGGGAGCATGGGTCACCCCTCCACTTT,TRBJ1-6,.,.,TRBV30
CASSLETSGSTGELFF,TGCGCCAGCAGCTTAGAGACTAGCGGAAGCACCGGGGAGCTGTTTTTT,TRBJ2-2,TRBD2,few,TRBV5-1
CASSLRTGGFQPQHF,TGTGCCAGCAGCTTGCGGACAGGGGGGTTCCAGCCCCAGCATTTT,TRBJ1-5,TRBD1,.,TRBV5-6
CASSTRNSGSYEQYF,TGTGCCAGCAGTACCCGGAATAGCGGGAGCTACGAGCAGTACTTC,TRBJ2-7,TRBD2,.,TRBV6-5
CASSSWDRGSGTEAFF,TGTGCCAGCAGTTCTTGGGACAGGGGCTCGGGGACTGAAGCTTTCTTT,TRBJ1-1,TRBD1,.,TRBV7-9
CSVSDYPTSTDTQYF,TGCAGCGTTTCCGACTATCCCACTAGCACAGATACGCAGTATTTT,TRBJ2-3,.,.,TRBV29-1
CASSRGAVYGYTF,TGTGCCAGCAGCCGGGGAGCCGTCTATGGCTACACCTTC,TRBJ1-2,.,.,TRBV7-8
CASSTPGIAYGYTF,TGTGCCAGTAGTACCCCGGGGATCGCCTATGGCTACACCTTC,TRBJ1-2,.,.,TRBV19